Listed below are T cell receptor beta chains from one sample, sequenced in a study of T cell responses to AZD1222 COVID-19 vaccine. Using immunoSEQ multiplex PCR, the repertoire was profiled, and TCRdb retains in-frame clones only, with some absent. Of approximately 70,000 clones listed, 70% to 90% are singletons. Sample: peripheral blood, taken on day 0 of AZD1222 vaccination. The source of these receptors is an adult in good health. CDR3s include the opening cysteine and the closing phenylalanine or tryptophan. D genes are given only for firm matches. Size tells how often a clone was seen (once, few, many) or the class of an expanded clone, and some rows leave it out.

cdr3_length: 15; clone_size: once; d_call: TRBD1; j_call: TRBJ1-2; v_call: TRBV24-1; cdr3_aa: CATSDSGQGGYGYTF; cdr3_nt: TGTGCCACCAGTGATTCGGGACAGGGAGGGTATGGCTACACCTTC
cdr3_length: 13; clone_size: NA; d_call: NA; j_call: TRBJ2-7; v_call: TRBV7-9; cdr3_aa: CASSPPWDPEQYF; cdr3_nt: TGTGCCAGCAGCCCCCCGTGGGACCCCGAGCAGTACTTC
cdr3_length: 13; clone_size: NA; d_call: TRBD2; j_call: TRBJ2-5; v_call: TRBV12-3/TRBV12-4; cdr3_aa: CASSTSGKETQYF; cdr3_nt: TGTGCCAGCAGTACTAGCGGGAAAGAGACCCAGTACTTC
cdr3_length: 14; clone_size: NA; d_call: NA; j_call: TRBJ2-6; v_call: TRBV5-1; cdr3_aa: CASSLSSGANVLTF; cdr3_nt: TGCGCCAGCAGCTTGAGCTCTGGGGCCAACGTCCTGACTTTC
cdr3_length: 14; clone_size: once; d_call: TRBD2; j_call: TRBJ2-3; v_call: TRBV5-4; cdr3_aa: CASSLGGTSTTQYF; cdr3_nt: TGTGCCAGCAGCTTGGGTGGGACTAGCACTACGCAGTATTTT
cdr3_length: 15; clone_size: NA; d_call: NA; j_call: TRBJ1-4; v_call: TRBV11-2; cdr3_aa: CASSLVGGFNEKLFF; cdr3_nt: TGTGCCAGCAGCTTAGTGGGAGGTTTTAATGAAAAACTGTTTTTT
cdr3_length: 15; clone_size: NA; d_call: TRBD1; j_call: TRBJ2-7; v_call: TRBV2; cdr3_aa: CASILTGSHLYEQYF; cdr3_nt: TGTGCCAGCATTCTGACAGGGTCCCACCTCTACGAGCAGTACTTC
cdr3_length: 15; clone_size: few; d_call: NA; j_call: TRBJ2-7; v_call: TRBV19; cdr3_aa: CASRPTPTGSYEQYF; cdr3_nt: TGTGCCAGTCGCCCGACACCAACGGGGTCTTACGAGCAGTACTTC
cdr3_length: 14; clone_size: NA; d_call: NA; j_call: TRBJ2-1; v_call: TRBV11-2; cdr3_aa: CASSPAYEATEQFF; cdr3_nt: TGTGCCAGCAGCCCAGCCTATGAAGCCACTGAGCAGTTCTTC
cdr3_length: 16; clone_size: NA; d_call: NA; j_call: TRBJ2-5; v_call: TRBV29-1; cdr3_aa: CSVEEWEDAAQETQYF; cdr3_nt: TGCAGCGTTGAAGAATGGGAGGACGCGGCGCAAGAGACCCAGTACTTC
cdr3_length: 13; clone_size: NA; d_call: NA; j_call: TRBJ2-2; v_call: TRBV9; cdr3_aa: CASSSGWTGELFF; cdr3_nt: TGTGCCAGCAGCTCCGGGTGGACCGGGGAGCTGTTTTTT
cdr3_length: 15; clone_size: NA; d_call: NA; j_call: TRBJ2-2; v_call: TRBV6-4; cdr3_aa: CASSDRARNTGELFF; cdr3_nt: TGTGCCAGCAGTGATAGGGCACGGAACACCGGGGAGCTGTTTTTT
cdr3_length: 14; clone_size: NA; d_call: NA; j_call: TRBJ2-7; v_call: TRBV30; cdr3_aa: CAWSLDGPGYEQYF; cdr3_nt: TGTGCCTGGAGCCTGGACGGACCGGGTTACGAGCAGTACTTC
cdr3_length: 15; clone_size: NA; d_call: TRBD1; j_call: TRBJ1-5; v_call: TRBV2; cdr3_aa: CASRGTGIGNQPQHF; cdr3_nt: TGTGCCAGCAGGGGGACAGGGATTGGCAATCAGCCCCAGCATTTT
cdr3_length: 14; clone_size: NA; d_call: NA; j_call: TRBJ1-4; v_call: TRBV2; cdr3_aa: CASSLGSTNEKLFF; cdr3_nt: TGTGCCAGCAGCTTAGGTTCCACAAATGAAAAACTGTTTTTT
cdr3_length: 14; clone_size: once; d_call: NA; j_call: TRBJ2-3; v_call: TRBV6-1; cdr3_aa: CASSEMGTTDTQYF; cdr3_nt: TGTGCCAGCAGTGAAATGGGGACAACAGATACGCAGTATTTT
cdr3_length: 16; clone_size: NA; d_call: TRBD1; j_call: TRBJ2-7; v_call: TRBV15; cdr3_aa: CATSRGSTGAPYEQYF; cdr3_nt: TGTGCCACCAGCAGAGGATCCACAGGGGCGCCCTACGAGCAGTACTTC
cdr3_length: 20; clone_size: NA; d_call: TRBD1; j_call: TRBJ1-6; v_call: TRBV18; cdr3_aa: CASSPTALQGASVNNSPLHF; cdr3_nt: TGTGCCAGCTCACCTACCGCCCTACAGGGGGCCTCCGTTAATAATTCACCCCTCCACTTT
cdr3_length: 13; clone_size: NA; d_call: NA; j_call: TRBJ2-7; v_call: TRBV12-3/TRBV12-4; cdr3_aa: CASRPMGGHEQYF; cdr3_nt: TGTGCCAGCAGACCAATGGGGGGACACGAGCAGTACTTC
cdr3_length: 17; clone_size: NA; d_call: TRBD2; j_call: TRBJ2-1; v_call: TRBV19; cdr3_aa: CASSIRGGGSSYNEQFF; cdr3_nt: TGTGCCAGTAGTATCCGAGGAGGCGGGAGCTCCTACAATGAGCAGTTCTTC
cdr3_length: 19; clone_size: NA; d_call: TRBD1; j_call: TRBJ2-6; v_call: TRBV9; cdr3_aa: CASSAEDRLKLSGANVLTF; cdr3_nt: TGTGCCAGCAGCGCAGAGGACAGGCTTAAACTCTCTGGGGCCAACGTCCTGACTTTC
cdr3_length: 12; clone_size: NA; d_call: TRBD1; j_call: TRBJ1-2; v_call: TRBV2; cdr3_aa: CASRTGGGGYTF; cdr3_nt: TGTGCCAGCAGAACAGGGGGCGGTGGCTACACCTTC
cdr3_length: 15; clone_size: NA; d_call: TRBD1; j_call: TRBJ1-1; v_call: TRBV15; cdr3_aa: CATSRKDRGYPQAFF; cdr3_nt: TGTGCCACCAGCAGAAAAGACAGGGGCTATCCACAGGCTTTCTTT
cdr3_length: 14; clone_size: NA; d_call: NA; j_call: TRBJ2-7; v_call: TRBV18; cdr3_aa: CASSPATGSYEQYF; cdr3_nt: TGTGCCAGCTCACCGGCGACAGGTTCTTACGAGCAGTACTTC
cdr3_length: 12; clone_size: NA; d_call: NA; j_call: TRBJ2-1; v_call: TRBV28; cdr3_aa: CASSWPSNEQFF; cdr3_nt: TGTGCCAGCAGTTGGCCTTCTAATGAGCAGTTCTTC
cdr3_length: 14; clone_size: once; d_call: NA; j_call: TRBJ1-5; v_call: TRBV19; cdr3_aa: CASSMGEGDQPQHF; cdr3_nt: TGTGCCAGTAGTATGGGGGAGGGAGATCAGCCCCAGCATTTT
cdr3_length: 13; clone_size: NA; d_call: NA; j_call: TRBJ1-2; v_call: TRBV19; cdr3_aa: CASSARGFDGYTF; cdr3_nt: TGTGCCAGTAGTGCTAGGGGTTTCGATGGCTACACCTTC
cdr3_length: 14; clone_size: NA; d_call: NA; j_call: TRBJ1-2; v_call: TRBV27; cdr3_aa: CASSAVQANYGYTF; cdr3_nt: TGTGCCAGCAGCGCGGTCCAAGCTAACTATGGCTACACCTTC
cdr3_length: 13; clone_size: NA; d_call: TRBD1; j_call: TRBJ2-7; v_call: TRBV11-2; cdr3_aa: CASSWAGGAEQYF; cdr3_nt: TGTGCCAGCAGCTGGGCAGGGGGCGCCGAGCAGTACTTC